Below are 4 T cell receptor beta chains sequenced from a single sample in a study of blood T cell repertoires in COVID-19. Assay used: immunoSEQ multiplex PCR; TCRdb lists only in-frame clones, some missing. Altogether some 220,000 clones are present, approximately 80% being singletons, with the ten largest covering about 13%. The specimen sequenced was peripheral blood. The receptor set was obtained from a human donor in a cohort sampled during active COVID-19.

The chain is built from TRBV7-2 and TRBJ1-1; possibly TRBD1 for D (5 bases). The CDR3 is 13 residues long. V dropped 6 bases and J dropped 1 base, with 9 bases sitting between them. Per the germline V gene, CDR1 is SGHTA and CDR2 is FQGNSA. Here the CDR3 reads CASRVQENTEAFF. CDR3 sequence (DNA): TGTGCCAGCAGAGTACAGGAGAACACTGAAGCTTTCTTT.

The rearrangement links TRBV9 to TRBJ1-1; maybe TRBD1 (6 bases). Between the trimmed V and J ends, which lost 4 bases and 7 bases, there was a span of 14 bases. This CDR3 has 13 residues. Per germline, CDR1 SGDLS and CDR2 YYNGEE. The CDR3 protein is CASSPVDRLEAFF. DNA for the CDR3: TGTGCCAGCAGCCCAGTGGACAGACTTGAAGCTTTCTTT.

The chain employs TRBV23-1 and TRBJ2-1; TRBD2 aligns across 9 bases. TRBV23-1 is assigned to the ORF class and has an uncertain function. With 3 bases clipped from V and 7 bases from J, the junction kept 10 bases outside the gene matches. The CDR3 is made up of 16 amino acids. The CDR3 is CASSHPPGLASNEQFF. DNA of the CDR3: TGCGCCAGCAGTCATCCCCCGGGACTAGCCTCTAATGAGCAGTTCTTC.

The chain combines TRBV28 with TRBJ2-7; 10 positions agree with TRBD1. V dropped 7 bases and J dropped 6; count of bases not matched to a gene: 18. Germline V CDR1 and CDR2: MDHEN, SYDVKM. The CDR3 runs to 17 residues. The CDR3 nucleotides are TGTGCCAGCACCTCTCGCCCGGGACAGGGGTGGAAGGGCGAGCAGTACTTC. Encoded protein: CASTSRPGQGWKGEQYF.